This TCR beta chain was captured in a study of T-cell reconstitution after alpha-beta-depleted transplantation in children. Study results and caveats: T-cell counts and diversity were attributed mostly to newly produced T cells one year after transplant. Where some patients showed high TCRbeta diversity at day 60, it came from recipient T cells and thymic progenitors that had survived. At around two months after transplant, the alpha-beta T cells were reportedly derived from several hundred expanded clones that came from non-depleted graft cells.

The authors prepared the TCRbeta library with unique molecular identifiers. Each CDR3 protein is one row after TCRdb ran MiXCR on the PCR reads. The sample includes approximately 47,000 distinct CDR3 sequences, around 53% seen only once; the top ten take around two fifths. The CDR3 is made up of 14 amino acids. Germline lookup yields CDR1 SGHDT and CDR2 YYEEEE. The ends were cut back, 1 base at V and 3 bases at J, with 11 bases in the middle. On this clonotype: No antigen is known for it.

The sequence was collected from a boy under three years old with SCID, due to receive a stem cell transplant. This rearrangement joins TRBV5-6 to TRBJ2-7; D is unclear. The specimen comprised peripheral blood, sampled before TCRalphabeta/CD19-depleted stem cell transplant. The CDR3 nucleotides read TGTGCCAGCAGCTTGACTATCGGCTACTACGAGCAGTACTTC. Encoded protein: CASSLTIGYYEQYF.